This TCR beta chain stems from a study of cytomegalovirus exposure and HLA in healthy donors. Study background: Within the Caucasian-associated ancestry cluster were 81% of the 300 to 450 genotyped donors.

The PCR contained 60 Vbeta and 13 Jbeta primers. Using immunoSEQ multiplex PCR, the repertoire was profiled, and TCRdb retains in-frame clones only, with some absent. This sample has 140,000 to 150,000 clones; over 70% occur once, and the top ten carry around 7%. The length of the CDR3 is 17 residues. V shed 4 bases, J shed 2 bases, and the junction held 12 bases outside the gene matches. This chain uses TRBV5-3 with TRBJ1-1; 9 nucleotides agree with TRBD1. TRBV5-3 counts as an open reading frame of uncertain function. The clonotype comes from a young man in good health and CMV-seronegative. The sequenced sample was PBMCs. The CDR3 nucleotides are TGTGCCAGAAGCCAGGGACAGGGAACATATGGAAACACTGAAGCTTTCTTT. Translated, it gives CARSQGQGTYGNTEAFF.